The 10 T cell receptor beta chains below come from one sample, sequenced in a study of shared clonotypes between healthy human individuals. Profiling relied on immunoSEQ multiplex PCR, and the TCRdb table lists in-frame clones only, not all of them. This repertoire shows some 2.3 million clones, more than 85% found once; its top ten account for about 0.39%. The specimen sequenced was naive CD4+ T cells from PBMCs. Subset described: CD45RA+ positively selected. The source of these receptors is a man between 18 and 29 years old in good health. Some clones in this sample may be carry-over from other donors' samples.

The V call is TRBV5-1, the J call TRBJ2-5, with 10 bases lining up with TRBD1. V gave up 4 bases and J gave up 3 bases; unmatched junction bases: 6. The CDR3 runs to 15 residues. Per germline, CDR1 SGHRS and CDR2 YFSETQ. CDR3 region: CASSAAGTGEETQYF. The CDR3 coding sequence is TGCGCCAGCAGCGCAGCCGGGACAGGGGAAGAGACCCAGTACTTC.

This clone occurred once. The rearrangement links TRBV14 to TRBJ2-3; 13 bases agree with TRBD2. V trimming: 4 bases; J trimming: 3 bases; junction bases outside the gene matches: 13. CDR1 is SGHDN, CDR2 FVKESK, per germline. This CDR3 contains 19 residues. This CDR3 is CASSLFLGLAGRTTDTQYF. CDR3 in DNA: TGTGCCAGCAGCCTCTTCTTGGGACTAGCGGGGCGGACTACAGATACGCAGTATTTT.

DNA of the CDR3: TGTGCCATCAGTGACCCGGGACTAGCGGGGCAATACCAAGAGACCCAGTACTTC. Encoded protein: CAISDPGLAGQYQETQYF. J is TRBJ2-5 and V is TRBV10-3; 13 nucleotides agree with TRBD2. Germline V gene sequence: CDR1 ENHRY, CDR2 SYGVKD. CDR3 size: 18 residues. Trimming at V came to 3 bases and at J to 0 bases, leaving 7 bases not matched to a gene.

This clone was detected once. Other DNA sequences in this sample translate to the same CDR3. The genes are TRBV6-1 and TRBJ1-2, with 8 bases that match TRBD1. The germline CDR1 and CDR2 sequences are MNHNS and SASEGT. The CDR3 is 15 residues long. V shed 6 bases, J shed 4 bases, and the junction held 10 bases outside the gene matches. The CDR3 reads CASSVRTGSSYGYTF. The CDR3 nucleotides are TGTGCCAGCAGCGTGAGGACAGGGAGTTCCTATGGCTACACCTTC.

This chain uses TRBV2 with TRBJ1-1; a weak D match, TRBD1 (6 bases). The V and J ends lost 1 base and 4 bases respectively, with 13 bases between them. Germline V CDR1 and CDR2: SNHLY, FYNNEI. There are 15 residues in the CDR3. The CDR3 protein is CASSEGGAVATEAFF. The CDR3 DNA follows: TGTGCCAGCAGTGAAGGGGGGGCCGTGGCCACTGAAGCTTTCTTT. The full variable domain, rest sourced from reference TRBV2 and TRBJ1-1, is EPEVTQTPSHQVTQMGQEVILRCVPISNHLYFYWYRQILGQKVEFLVSFYNNEISEKSEIFDDQFSVERPDGSNFTLKIRSTKLEDSAMYFCASSEGGAVATEAFFGQGTRLTVV.

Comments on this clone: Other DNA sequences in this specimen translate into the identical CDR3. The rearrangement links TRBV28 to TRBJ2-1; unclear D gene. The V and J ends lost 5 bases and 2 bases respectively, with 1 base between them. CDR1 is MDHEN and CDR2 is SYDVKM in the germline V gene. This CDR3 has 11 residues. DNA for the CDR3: TGTGCCAGCAGTCCCTACAATGAGCAGTTCTTC. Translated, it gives CASSPYNEQFF.

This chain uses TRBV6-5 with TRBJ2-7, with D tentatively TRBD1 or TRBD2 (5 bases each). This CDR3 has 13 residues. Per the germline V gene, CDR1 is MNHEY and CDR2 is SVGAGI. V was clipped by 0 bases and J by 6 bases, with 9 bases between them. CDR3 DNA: TGTGCCAGCAGTTACTCGATGGGGACCGAGCAGTACTTC. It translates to CASSYSMGTEQYF.

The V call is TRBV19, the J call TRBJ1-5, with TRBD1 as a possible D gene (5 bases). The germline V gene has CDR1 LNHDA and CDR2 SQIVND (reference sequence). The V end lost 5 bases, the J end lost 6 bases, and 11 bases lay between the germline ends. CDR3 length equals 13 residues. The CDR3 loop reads CASSYQGSQPQHF. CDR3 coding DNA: TGTGCCAGTAGTTACCAGGGAAGTCAGCCCCAGCATTTT.

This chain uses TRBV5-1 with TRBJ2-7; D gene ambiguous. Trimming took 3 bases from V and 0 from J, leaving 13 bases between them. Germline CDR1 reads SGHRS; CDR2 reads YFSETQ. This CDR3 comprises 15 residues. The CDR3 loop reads CASSSLWPNSYEQYF. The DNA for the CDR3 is TGCGCCAGCAGCTCCCTTTGGCCCAACTCCTACGAGCAGTACTTC.

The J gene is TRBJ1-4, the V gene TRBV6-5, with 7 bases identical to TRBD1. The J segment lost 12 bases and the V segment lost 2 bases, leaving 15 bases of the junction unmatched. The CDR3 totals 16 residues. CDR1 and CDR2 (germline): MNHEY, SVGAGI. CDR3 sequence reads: CASSYKWETGVVELFF. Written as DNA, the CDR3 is TGTGCCAGCAGTTACAAATGGGAAACAGGGGTTGTGGAACTGTTTTTT.